This T cell receptor (beta chain) was captured in a study of metastatic and nonmetastatic thyroid tumors. Study context: It was across blood and tumor or nodule tissue from malignant and benign thyroid patients that repertoires were compared.

TCRdb re-called clones via MiXCR from the PCR reads. The repertoire consists of roughly 20,000 clones, with around 33% occurring once and the leading ten covering 29%. The sample holds a few counts of this clone. Its antigen is undetermined. Trimming pared 2 bases from V and 5 bases from J, leaving 9 bases between. Germline CDR1 reads MNHEY; CDR2 reads SMNVEV (reference sequence). The CDR3 has 13 amino acids. All patients were treatment-naive before thyroid surgery. Study results and limitations: Malignant thyroid tumors reportedly had TCR beta diversity that was significantly higher than in benign nodules, in blood and tumor.

Material for sequencing was tumor tissue. This sequence joins TRBV27 and TRBJ1-1, with D unclear. The TCR was taken from a female donor with papillary thyroid cancer or a benign thyroid nodule (not recorded which). Some clones in this sample may be carry-over from other donors' samples. DNA for the CDR3: TGTGCCAGCAGTTTAGGCCCAAGGACTGAAGCTTTCTTT. Its translation is CASSLGPRTEAFF.